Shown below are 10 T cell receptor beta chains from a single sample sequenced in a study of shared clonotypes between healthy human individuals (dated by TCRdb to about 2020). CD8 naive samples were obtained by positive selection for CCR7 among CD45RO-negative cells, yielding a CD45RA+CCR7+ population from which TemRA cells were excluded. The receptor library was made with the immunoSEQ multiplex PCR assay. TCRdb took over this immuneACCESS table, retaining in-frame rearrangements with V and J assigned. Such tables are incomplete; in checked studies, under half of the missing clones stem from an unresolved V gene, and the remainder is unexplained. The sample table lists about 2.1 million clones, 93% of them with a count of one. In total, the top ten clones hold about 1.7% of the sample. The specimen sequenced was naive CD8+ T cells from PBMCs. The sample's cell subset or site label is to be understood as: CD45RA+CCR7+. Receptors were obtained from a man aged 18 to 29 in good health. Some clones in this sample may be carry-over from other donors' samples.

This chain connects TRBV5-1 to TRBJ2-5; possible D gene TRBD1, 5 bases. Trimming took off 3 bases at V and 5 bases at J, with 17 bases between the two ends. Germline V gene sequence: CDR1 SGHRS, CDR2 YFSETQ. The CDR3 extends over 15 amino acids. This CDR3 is CASSSGPGYVETQYF. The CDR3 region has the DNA TGCGCCAGCAGCTCTGGCCCAGGGTATGTGGAGACCCAGTACTTC.

The CDR3 DNA reads as TGTGCCAGCAGTTACGCCTCCCCAGTGGGTGGCGAGCAGTTCTTC. This codes for CASSYASPVGGEQFF. The chain employs TRBV6-6 and TRBJ2-1, with unresolved D. The CDR3 sequence is 15 residues long. V was pared by 2 bases and J by 10 bases, with 18 bases between. The germline V gene has CDR1 MNHNY and CDR2 SVGAGI (reference sequence).

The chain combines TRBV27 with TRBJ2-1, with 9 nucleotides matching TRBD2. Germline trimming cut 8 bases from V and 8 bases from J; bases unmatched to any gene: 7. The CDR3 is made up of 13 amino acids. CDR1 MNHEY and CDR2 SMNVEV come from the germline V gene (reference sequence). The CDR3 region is CASASGLAYEQFF. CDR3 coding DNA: TGTGCCAGCGCTTCGGGACTAGCCTATGAGCAGTTCTTC.

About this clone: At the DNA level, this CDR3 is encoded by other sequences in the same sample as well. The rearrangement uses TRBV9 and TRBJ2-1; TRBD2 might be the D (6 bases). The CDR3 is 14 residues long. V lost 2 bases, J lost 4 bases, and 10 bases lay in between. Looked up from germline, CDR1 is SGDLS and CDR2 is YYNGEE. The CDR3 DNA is TGTGCCAGCAGCGTGGCCGGGACTTACAATGAGCAGTTCTTC. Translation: CASSVAGTYNEQFF.

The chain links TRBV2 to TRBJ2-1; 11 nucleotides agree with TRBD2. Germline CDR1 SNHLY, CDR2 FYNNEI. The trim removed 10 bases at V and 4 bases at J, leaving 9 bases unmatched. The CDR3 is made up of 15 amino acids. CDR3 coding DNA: TGTGCCACGCGTCCGGGACTAGCGGAATACAATGAGCAGTTCTTC. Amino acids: CATRPGLAEYNEQFF.

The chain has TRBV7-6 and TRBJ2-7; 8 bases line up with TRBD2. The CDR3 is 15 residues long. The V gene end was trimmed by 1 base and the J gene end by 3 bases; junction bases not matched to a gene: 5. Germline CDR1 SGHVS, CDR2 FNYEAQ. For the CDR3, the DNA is TGTGCCAGCAGCTTAGATACTAGCGGACTCTACGAGCAGTACTTC. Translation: CASSLDTSGLYEQYF.

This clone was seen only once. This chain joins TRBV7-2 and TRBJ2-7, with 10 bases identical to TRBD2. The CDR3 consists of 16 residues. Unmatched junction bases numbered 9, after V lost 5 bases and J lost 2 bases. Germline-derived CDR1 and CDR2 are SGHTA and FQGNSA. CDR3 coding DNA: TGTGCCAGCAGCCAAACTAGCGGGAATTTTCCCTACGAGCAGTACTTC. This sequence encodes CASSQTSGNFPYEQYF.

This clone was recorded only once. CDR3 protein: CASSLQPYYPTDGYTF. The CDR3 bases are TGTGCCAGCAGTTTGCAGCCCTATTACCCGACAGATGGCTACACCTTC. J is TRBJ1-2 and V is TRBV27; perhaps TRBD1 as D (5 bases). Trimming removed 3 bases from V and 6 bases from J, with 20 bases in between. Per germline, CDR1 MNHEY and CDR2 SMNVEV (reference sequence). The CDR3 runs to 16 residues.

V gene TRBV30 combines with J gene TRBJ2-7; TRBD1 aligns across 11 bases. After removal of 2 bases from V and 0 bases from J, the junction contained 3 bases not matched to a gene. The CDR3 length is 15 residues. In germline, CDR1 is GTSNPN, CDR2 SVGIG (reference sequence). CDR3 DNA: TGTGCCTGGAGTACCGGGACAGGGGGCTCCTACGAGCAGTACTTC. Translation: CAWSTGTGGSYEQYF.

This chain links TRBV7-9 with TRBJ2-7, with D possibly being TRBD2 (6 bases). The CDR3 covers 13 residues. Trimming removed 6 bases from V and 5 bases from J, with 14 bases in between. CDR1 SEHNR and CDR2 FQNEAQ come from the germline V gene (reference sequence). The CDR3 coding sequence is TGTGCCAGCAGTGAACTTAGCGGCCACGAGCAGTACTTC. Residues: CASSELSGHEQYF.